A selection of T cell receptor beta chains follows, all from one sample in a study of blood T cell repertoires in COVID-19. Measured with immunoSEQ multiplex PCR; TCRdb has only the in-frame clones, and not every one. In the table there are approximately 200,000 clones, 80% of which are singletons. The sample consisted of PBMCs or T cells enriched from blood (not recorded which). These receptors originate from a woman aged 40 to 55 with acute COVID-19. Both conserved end residues are trimmed from each CDR3. Not all rows give a size; the values are once, few, many and, for expanded clones, a class.

clone size	V gene	CDR3 protein
once	TRBV6-5	ASSNPLRGDYGYT
NA	TRBV18	ASSLTRGTGENYGYT
NA	TRBV30	AWSGGQRGPNSPLH
NA	TRBV27	ASSSSRDRGLYYGYT
NA	TRBV5-1	ASSPAIDRPNYGYT
NA	TRBV21-1	ASSKEGRGNSPLH
few	TRBV6-4	ASSGGGATDTQY
few	TRBV29-1	SVGVREKLF
NA	TRBV7-9	ASSLYGTDEQY
NA	TRBV20-1	SASRDSMNTEAF
NA	TRBV24-1	ATRGQGQETQY
NA	TRBV14	ASSQAQGYTEAF
NA	TRBV30	AWGRGKGRFRGYT
few	TRBV19	ASSVPGTGKGYT